Listed below are T cell receptor beta chains from one sample, sequenced in a study of T-cell reconstitution after alpha-beta-depleted transplantation in children. TCRdb reprocessed the PCR reads with MiXCR, giving one entry per CDR3 protein. The repertoire has 60,000 to 100,000 distinct CDR3 sequences, about a sixth of them found once; the top ten carry about 54%. The source was PBMCs, mostly from graft donor cells, collected 360 days after TCRalphabeta/CD19-depleted stem cell transplant. The receptors here all came from a male patient aged 2-15 years who had a stem cell transplant for acute lymphoblastic leukemia, so the T cells may come from the graft donor. CDR3s include the opening cysteine and the closing phenylalanine or tryptophan. The D gene is left open where the match is weak. The size field is filled for only some rows; it gives once, few, many or a size class.

clone size: -
D gene: -
V gene: TRBV29-1
J gene: TRBJ2-1
CDR3 DNA: TGCAGCGTTAACCCCCGAGGAAGGGAGCAGTTCTTC
CDR3 protein: CSVNPRGREQFF

clone size: -
D gene: TRBD2
V gene: TRBV16
J gene: TRBJ2-1
CDR3 DNA: TGTGCCAGCAGCCGATCAGCGGGAGGGCCTCGGAAGAATGAGCAGTTCTTC
CDR3 protein: CASSRSAGGPRKNEQFF

clone size: -
D gene: TRBD1
V gene: TRBV6-5
J gene: TRBJ1-2
CDR3 DNA: TGTGCCAGCAGTTACTTCCTTAGACAGGGCGAGGGCTACACCTTC
CDR3 protein: CASSYFLRQGEGYTF

clone size: few
D gene: -
V gene: TRBV4-2
J gene: TRBJ1-5
CDR3 DNA: TGTGCCAGCAGCCAAGGGATCGTACAGCCCCAGCATTTT
CDR3 protein: CASSQGIVQPQHF

clone size: few
D gene: TRBD1
V gene: TRBV6-5
J gene: TRBJ2-7
CDR3 DNA: TGTGCCAGCAGTTACTCGAACAGGGGATACGAGCAGTACTTC
CDR3 protein: CASSYSNRGYEQYF

clone size: -
D gene: TRBD1
V gene: TRBV7-8
J gene: TRBJ2-7
CDR3 DNA: TGTGCCAGCAGCTTAGCGTGGAGATCCGGGACAGGGGATCACGAGCAGTACTTC
CDR3 protein: CASSLAWRSGTGDHEQYF

clone size: -
D gene: -
V gene: TRBV5-1
J gene: TRBJ2-1
CDR3 DNA: TGCGCCAGCAGCTTCGTGAGCGGCAGCTCCTACAATGAGCAGTTCTTC
CDR3 protein: CASSFVSGSSYNEQFF

clone size: few
D gene: -
V gene: TRBV9
J gene: TRBJ2-7
CDR3 DNA: TGTGCCAGCAGCGTAGGAGACAGGCCCGGCTACGAGCAGTACTTC
CDR3 protein: CASSVGDRPGYEQYF

clone size: few
D gene: -
V gene: TRBV12-3/TRBV12-4
J gene: TRBJ2-3
CDR3 DNA: TGTGCCAGCAGCCCGGGACTCCGCACAGATACGCAGTATTTT
CDR3 protein: CASSPGLRTDTQYF

clone size: -
D gene: -
V gene: TRBV5-1
J gene: TRBJ1-2
CDR3 DNA: TGCGCCAGCAGCTTGGCTAGGGAGTATGGCTACACCTTC
CDR3 protein: CASSLAREYGYTF

clone size: many
D gene: TRBD1
V gene: TRBV7-9
J gene: TRBJ1-5
CDR3 DNA: TGTGCCAGCAGCTACAGGGGGAATCAGCCCCAGCATTTT
CDR3 protein: CASSYRGNQPQHF

clone size: few
D gene: TRBD2
V gene: TRBV5-8
J gene: TRBJ2-1
CDR3 DNA: TGTGCCAGCAGCTTGCCCGGTAAAAGCGGGAAATGGAGTGAGCAGTTCTTC
CDR3 protein: CASSLPGKSGKWSEQFF

clone size: few
D gene: TRBD1
V gene: TRBV10-3
J gene: TRBJ2-1
CDR3 DNA: TGTGCCATCAGAGAACAGGGGGCGAGTGAGCAGTTCTTC
CDR3 protein: CAIREQGASEQFF

clone size: few
D gene: -
V gene: TRBV11-2
J gene: TRBJ1-6
CDR3 DNA: TGTGCCAGCAGCCCAGGACGGATCGGCTCCTATAATTCACCCCTCCACTTT
CDR3 protein: CASSPGRIGSYNSPLHF

clone size: -
D gene: -
V gene: TRBV7-9
J gene: TRBJ2-2
CDR3 DNA: TGTGCCAGCAGCCCAACCGGACAGTCCGGGGAGCTGTTTTTT
CDR3 protein: CASSPTGQSGELFF

clone size: -
D gene: TRBD2
V gene: TRBV20-1
J gene: TRBJ2-7
CDR3 DNA: TGCAGTGCTAGATGGACTAGCGGGCCCTCCTACGAGCAGTACTTC
CDR3 protein: CSARWTSGPSYEQYF

clone size: few
D gene: -
V gene: TRBV12-3/TRBV12-4
J gene: TRBJ1-4
CDR3 DNA: TGTGCCAGCAGTTTACTGTTTAATGAAAAACTGTTTTTT
CDR3 protein: CASSLLFNEKLFF

clone size: -
D gene: -
V gene: TRBV5-1
J gene: TRBJ2-1
CDR3 DNA: TGCGCCAGCAGCTTCAGCCTAAATGAGCAGTTCTTC
CDR3 protein: CASSFSLNEQFF

clone size: many
D gene: -
V gene: TRBV4-1
J gene: TRBJ2-7
CDR3 DNA: TGCGCCAGCAGCCAGGCCTCCTCGCAATCCTACGAGCAGTACTTC
CDR3 protein: CASSQASSQSYEQYF

clone size: -
D gene: TRBD2
V gene: TRBV11-3
J gene: TRBJ2-1
CDR3 DNA: TGTGCCAGCAGCTTAGCCTTACTAGCGGGAGAGTTCTATGAGCAGTTCTTC
CDR3 protein: CASSLALLAGEFYEQFF

clone size: -
D gene: -
V gene: TRBV29-1
J gene: TRBJ2-7
CDR3 DNA: TGCAGCGCCGGGGACCCTGGCTACGAGCAGTACTTC
CDR3 protein: CSAGDPGYEQYF

clone size: few
D gene: TRBD2
V gene: TRBV5-1
J gene: TRBJ2-1
CDR3 DNA: TGCGCCAGCTTTAGCGGGATTTTCTACAATGAGCAGTTCTTC
CDR3 protein: CASFSGIFYNEQFF

clone size: -
D gene: -
V gene: TRBV29-1
J gene: TRBJ1-4
CDR3 DNA: TGCAGCGTTGAAGATTACAGCGCAACTAATGAAAAACTGTTTTTT
CDR3 protein: CSVEDYSATNEKLFF

clone size: -
D gene: -
V gene: TRBV7-9
J gene: TRBJ1-2
CDR3 DNA: TGTGCCAGCAGCTTAATAGCAGGCTATGGCTACACCTTC
CDR3 protein: CASSLIAGYGYTF

clone size: -
D gene: -
V gene: TRBV11-2
J gene: TRBJ2-3
CDR3 DNA: TGTGCCAGCAGCTTAGCCCCTCACAAGCGCACAGATACGCAGTATTTT
CDR3 protein: CASSLAPHKRTDTQYF

clone size: -
D gene: TRBD1
V gene: TRBV7-6
J gene: TRBJ2-5
CDR3 DNA: TGTGCCAGCAGCTTAGCGCCTAGGGGGCTGAGGGAGACCCAGTACTTC
CDR3 protein: CASSLAPRGLRETQYF

clone size: many
D gene: TRBD1
V gene: TRBV5-1
J gene: TRBJ1-1
CDR3 DNA: TGCGCCAGCAGCTTGGTGCTGGGACAGGGCGCTGAAGCTTTCTTT
CDR3 protein: CASSLVLGQGAEAFF

clone size: -
D gene: -
V gene: TRBV20-1
J gene: TRBJ2-3
CDR3 DNA: TGCAGTGCTAGTGTACCTTCAAACTTCGTCTTACACGCAGATACGCAGTATTTT
CDR3 protein: CSASVPSNFVLHADTQYF

clone size: -
D gene: -
V gene: TRBV2
J gene: TRBJ2-3
CDR3 DNA: TGTGCCAGCAGTGAAGCGCTTCAGGGAGATACGCAGTATTTT
CDR3 protein: CASSEALQGDTQYF

clone size: -
D gene: TRBD2
V gene: TRBV4-1
J gene: TRBJ2-7
CDR3 DNA: TGCGCCAGCAGCCAACTATCGAAGAAAGCGGGAGATGGCGAGCAGTACTTC
CDR3 protein: CASSQLSKKAGDGEQYF

clone size: -
D gene: -
V gene: TRBV20-1
J gene: TRBJ2-2
CDR3 DNA: TGCAGTGCTAGAGATAGAACTTTCACCGGGGAGCTGTTTTTT
CDR3 protein: CSARDRTFTGELFF

clone size: -
D gene: -
V gene: TRBV5-1
J gene: TRBJ2-5
CDR3 DNA: TGCGCCAGCACCCCGGCCAAAGCCGGAGAGACCCAGTACTTC
CDR3 protein: CASTPAKAGETQYF

clone size: many
D gene: -
V gene: TRBV28
J gene: TRBJ2-5
CDR3 DNA: TGTGCCAGCAGTTTCTGGAGGGAGACCCAGTACTTC
CDR3 protein: CASSFWRETQYF

clone size: -
D gene: TRBD1
V gene: TRBV28
J gene: TRBJ2-3
CDR3 DNA: TGTGCCAGCAGTACTGTTTGGGACAGGACAGATACGCAGTATTTT
CDR3 protein: CASSTVWDRTDTQYF

clone size: few
D gene: -
V gene: TRBV20-1
J gene: TRBJ1-5
CDR3 DNA: TGCAGTGCTAGACCTTCAAATCAGCCCCAGCATTTT
CDR3 protein: CSARPSNQPQHF

clone size: -
D gene: TRBD2
V gene: TRBV12-3/TRBV12-4
J gene: TRBJ2-2
CDR3 DNA: TGTGCCAGCAGTCCACCTAGCGGGAGGAGGAGACCCGGGGAGCTGTTTTTT
CDR3 protein: CASSPPSGRRRPGELFF

clone size: few
D gene: TRBD2
V gene: TRBV5-5
J gene: TRBJ2-1
CDR3 DNA: TGTGCCAGCAGCGGAGTAGGTTCTAGCGGGAGGACTGAGCAGTTCTTC
CDR3 protein: CASSGVGSSGRTEQFF